This is a list of T cell receptor beta chains from one sample in a study of beta chain features in type 1 diabetes. Clones were read by immunoSEQ multiplex PCR, and TCRdb kept only the in-frame ones, dropping some. The sample has about 660,000 clones; over 12% are singletons. Sequences were obtained from naive CD4+ T cells from blood. The source of these receptors is a young man with type 1 diabetes. CDR3s include the opening cysteine and the closing phenylalanine or tryptophan. Each record gives: J gene, D gene, V gene, clone size, CDR3 protein, CDR3 DNA. D genes are given only for firm matches. Rows may omit the clone size; those that give it use once, few, many or a size class.

>TRBJ2-1|TRBD2|TRBV30|-
CAWASGRGSYNEQFF
TGTGCCTGGGCTAGCGGGAGGGGGTCGTACAATGAGCAGTTCTTC
>TRBJ2-3|-|TRBV10-3|-
CAISGTDTQYF
TGTGCCATCAGTGGCACAGATACGCAGTATTTT
>TRBJ2-3|-|TRBV7-9|-
CASSLGRLEADTQYF
TGTGCCAGCAGCTTAGGACGGCTGGAGGCAGATACGCAGTATTTT
>TRBJ2-3|-|TRBV29-1|-
CSVSRGPSTDTQYF
TGCAGCGTTTCACGGGGACCTAGCACAGATACGCAGTATTTT
>TRBJ2-5|-|TRBV7-2|-
CASSLGTVRETQYF
TGTGCCAGCAGCTTAGGTACCGTGCGAGAGACCCAGTACTTC
>TRBJ2-3|-|TRBV7-3|few
CASSLGYDTDTQYF
TGTGCCAGCAGCTTAGGGTACGACACAGATACGCAGTATTTT
>TRBJ2-7|TRBD2|TRBV10-3|-
CAISETSGRAVPHEQYF
TGTGCCATCAGTGAGACTAGCGGGAGGGCCGTCCCACACGAGCAGTACTTC
>TRBJ2-3|-|TRBV7-7|-
CASSTGGTSTDTQYF
TGTGCTAGCAGCACCGGAGGAACTAGCACAGATACGCAGTATTTT
>TRBJ2-2|-|TRBV14|few
CASSLGAATGELFF
TGTGCCAGCAGCTTGGGCGCGGCCACCGGGGAGCTGTTTTTT
>TRBJ1-5|TRBD1|TRBV7-2|-
CASSFRGGQPQHF
TGTGCCAGCAGCTTTAGAGGGGGCCAGCCCCAGCATTTT
>TRBJ2-1|-|TRBV6-1|few
CASTLSSYNEQFF
TGTGCCAGCACCCTCTCCTCCTACAATGAGCAGTTCTTC
>TRBJ2-5|-|TRBV11-2|-
CASSLAQQETQYF
TGTGCCAGCAGCTTAGCTCAACAAGAGACCCAGTACTTC
>TRBJ2-3|TRBD1|TRBV5-4|-
CASSQDRGSDTQYF
TGTGCCAGCAGCCAGGACAGGGGCTCAGATACGCAGTATTTT
>TRBJ1-2|-|TRBV4-1|-
CASSQMGSGGYTF
TGCGCCAGCAGCCAAATGGGGTCTGGCGGCTACACCTTC
>TRBJ2-7|-|TRBV28|few
CASSFLYEQYF
TGTGCCAGCAGTTTTCTGTACGAGCAGTACTTC
>TRBJ2-7|-|TRBV5-6|once
CASSWAYEQYF
TGTGCCAGCAGCTGGGCCTACGAGCAGTACTTC
>TRBJ1-6|-|TRBV4-3|few
CASSQGRAFGSPLHF
TGCGCCAGCAGCCAAGGACGGGCCTTTGGATCACCCCTCCACTTT
>TRBJ1-2|-|TRBV10-3|few
CAIVKDDRDPMGGYTF
TGTGCCATCGTAAAGGACGATAGGGACCCCATGGGCGGCTACACCTTC